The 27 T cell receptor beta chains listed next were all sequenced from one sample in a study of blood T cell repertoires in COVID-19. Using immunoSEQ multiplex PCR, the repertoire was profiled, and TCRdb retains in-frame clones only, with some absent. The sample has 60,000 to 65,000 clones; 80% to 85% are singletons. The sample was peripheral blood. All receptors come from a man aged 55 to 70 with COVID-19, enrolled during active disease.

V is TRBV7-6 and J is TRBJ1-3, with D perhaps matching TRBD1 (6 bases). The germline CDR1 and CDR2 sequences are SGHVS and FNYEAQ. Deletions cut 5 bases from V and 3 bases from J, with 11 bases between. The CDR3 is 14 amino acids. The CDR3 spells CASSETGRGNTIYF. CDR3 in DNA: TGTGCCAGCAGCGAGACAGGTCGTGGAAACACCATATATTTT.

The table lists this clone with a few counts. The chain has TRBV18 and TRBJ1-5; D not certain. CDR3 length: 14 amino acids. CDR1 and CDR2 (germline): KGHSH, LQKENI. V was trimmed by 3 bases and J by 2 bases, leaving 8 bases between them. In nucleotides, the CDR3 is TGTGCCAGCTCACCGAAGGAGGGCAATCAGCCCCAGCATTTT. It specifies CASSPKEGNQPQHF.

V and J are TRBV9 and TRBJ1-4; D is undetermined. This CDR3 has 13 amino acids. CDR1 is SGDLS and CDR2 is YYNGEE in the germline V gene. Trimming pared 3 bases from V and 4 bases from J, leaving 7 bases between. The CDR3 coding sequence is TGTGCCAGCAGCGAACGGGATAATGAAAAACTGTTTTTT. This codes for CASSERDNEKLFF.

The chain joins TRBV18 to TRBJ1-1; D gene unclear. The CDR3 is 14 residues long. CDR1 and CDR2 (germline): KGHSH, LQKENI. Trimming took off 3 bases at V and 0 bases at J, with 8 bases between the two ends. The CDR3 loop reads CASSPLNMNTEAFF. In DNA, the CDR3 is TGTGCCAGCTCACCTCTTAACATGAACACTGAAGCTTTCTTT. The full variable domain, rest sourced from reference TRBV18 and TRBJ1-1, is NAGVMQNPRHLVRRRGQEARLRCSPMKGHSHVYWYRQLPEEGLKFMVYLQKENIIDESGMPKERFSAEFPKEGPSILRIQQVVRGDSAAYFCASSPLNMNTEAFFGQGTRLTVV.

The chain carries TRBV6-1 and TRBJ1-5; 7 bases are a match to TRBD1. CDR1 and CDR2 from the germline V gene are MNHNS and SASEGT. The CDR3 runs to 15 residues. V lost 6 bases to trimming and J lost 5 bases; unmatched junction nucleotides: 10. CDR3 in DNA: TGTGCCAGCAGCCTGACAGGGCCCTTCGATCAGCCCCAGCATTTT. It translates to CASSLTGPFDQPQHF.

The CDR3, as DNA: TGTGCCAGCCAGCTCCGGGACAGAGGGAATCAGCCCCAGCATTTT. Its translation: CASQLRDRGNQPQHF. The chain carries TRBV2 and TRBJ1-5, with TRBD1 identical over 7 bases. The CDR3 has 15 amino acids. V lost 8 bases to trimming and J lost 4 bases; unmatched junction nucleotides: 11. Germline values: CDR1 SNHLY, CDR2 FYNNEI.

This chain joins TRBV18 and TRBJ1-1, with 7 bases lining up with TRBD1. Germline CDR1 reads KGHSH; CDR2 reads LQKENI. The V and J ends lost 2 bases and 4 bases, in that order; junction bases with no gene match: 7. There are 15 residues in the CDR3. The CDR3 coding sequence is TGTGCCAGCTCACCAAACCGACAGGGCACCACTGAAGCTTTCTTT. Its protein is CASSPNRQGTTEAFF.

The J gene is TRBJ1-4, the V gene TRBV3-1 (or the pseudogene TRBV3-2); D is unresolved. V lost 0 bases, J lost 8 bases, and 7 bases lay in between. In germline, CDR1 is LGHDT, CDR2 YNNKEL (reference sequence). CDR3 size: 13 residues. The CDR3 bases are TGTGCCAGCAGCCAAGATTTAAGCGAAAAACTGTTTTTT. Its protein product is CASSQDLSEKLFF.

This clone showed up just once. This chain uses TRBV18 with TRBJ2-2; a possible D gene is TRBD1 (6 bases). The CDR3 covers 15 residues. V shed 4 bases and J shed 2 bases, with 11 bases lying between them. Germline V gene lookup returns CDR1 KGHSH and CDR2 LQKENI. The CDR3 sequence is CASSRLGQNTGELFF. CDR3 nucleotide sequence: TGTGCCAGCTCACGACTGGGACAAAACACCGGGGAGCTGTTTTTT.

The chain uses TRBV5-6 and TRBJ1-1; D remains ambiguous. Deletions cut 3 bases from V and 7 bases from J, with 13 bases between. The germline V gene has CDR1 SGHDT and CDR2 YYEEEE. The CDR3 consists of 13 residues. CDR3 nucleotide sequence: TGTGCCAGCAGCTCTGGGTCGGCAGGTGAAGCTTTCTTT. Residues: CASSSGSAGEAFF.

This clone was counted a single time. In DNA, the CDR3 is TGTGCCAGCAGCTTGGACACTTACAATGAGCAGTTCTTC. Translation gives CASSLDTYNEQFF. The V and J genes are TRBV11-3 and TRBJ2-1; weak D call: TRBD1 (5 bases). This CDR3 is built from 13 residues. Germline V gene lookup returns CDR1 SGHNT and CDR2 YENEEA. Trimming shortened V by 3 bases and J by 4 bases, and 7 bases separated the two germline ends.

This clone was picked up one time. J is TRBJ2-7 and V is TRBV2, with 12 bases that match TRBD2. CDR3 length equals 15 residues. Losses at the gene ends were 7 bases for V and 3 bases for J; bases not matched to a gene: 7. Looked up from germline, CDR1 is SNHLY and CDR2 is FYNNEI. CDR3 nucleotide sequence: TGTGCCAGCATCCGACTAGCGGGAGATAACTACGAGCAGTACTTC. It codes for CASIRLAGDNYEQYF.

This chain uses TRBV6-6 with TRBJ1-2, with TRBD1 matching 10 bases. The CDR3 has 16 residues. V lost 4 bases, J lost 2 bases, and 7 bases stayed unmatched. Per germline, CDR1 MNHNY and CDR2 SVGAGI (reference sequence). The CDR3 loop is CASSSPGQGINYGYTF. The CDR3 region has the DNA TGTGCCAGCAGTTCCCCGGGACAGGGGATCAACTATGGCTACACCTTC.

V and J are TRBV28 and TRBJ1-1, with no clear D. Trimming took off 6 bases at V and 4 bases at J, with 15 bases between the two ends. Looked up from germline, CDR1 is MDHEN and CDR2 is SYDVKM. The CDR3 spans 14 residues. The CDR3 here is CASRTFLVSTEAFF. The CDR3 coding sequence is TGTGCCAGCAGGACATTTCTTGTGAGCACTGAAGCTTTCTTT. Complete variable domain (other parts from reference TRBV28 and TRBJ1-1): DVKVTQSSRYLVKRTGEKVFLECVQDMDHENMFWYRQDPGLGLRLIYFSYDVKMKEKGDIPEGYSVSREKKERFSLILESASTNQTSMYLCASRTFLVSTEAFFGQGTRLTVV.

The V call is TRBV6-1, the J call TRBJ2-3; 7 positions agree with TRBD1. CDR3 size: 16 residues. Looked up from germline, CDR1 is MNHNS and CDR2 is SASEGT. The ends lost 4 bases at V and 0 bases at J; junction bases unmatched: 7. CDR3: CASSGDRFSSTDTQYF. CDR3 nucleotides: TGTGCCAGCAGTGGGGACAGATTTTCTAGCACAGATACGCAGTATTTT.

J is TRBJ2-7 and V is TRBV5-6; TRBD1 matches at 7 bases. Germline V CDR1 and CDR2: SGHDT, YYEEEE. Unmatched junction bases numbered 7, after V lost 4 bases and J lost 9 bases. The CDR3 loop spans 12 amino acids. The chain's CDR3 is CASSRTGEGQYF. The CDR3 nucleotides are TGTGCCAGCAGCAGAACAGGGGAAGGGCAGTACTTC.

CDR3 nucleotides: TGCAGCGTTGCCCCCTACAGGGACTCCTACAATGAGCAGTTCTTC. As protein: CSVAPYRDSYNEQFF. The chain joins TRBV29-1 to TRBJ2-1; a weak D match, TRBD1 (6 bases). The CDR3 length is 15 residues. Per germline, CDR1 SQVTM and CDR2 ANQGSEA. With 4 bases removed from V and 0 bases from J, the gap between germline ends came to 13 bases.

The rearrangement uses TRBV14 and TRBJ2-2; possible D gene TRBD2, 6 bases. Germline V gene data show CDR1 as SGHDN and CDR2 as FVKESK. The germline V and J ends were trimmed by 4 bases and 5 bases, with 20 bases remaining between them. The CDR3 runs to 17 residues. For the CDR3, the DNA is TGTGCCAGCAGCCTCCCCGGGGGTAGCGACTTTACCGGGGAGCTGTTTTTT. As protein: CASSLPGGSDFTGELFF.

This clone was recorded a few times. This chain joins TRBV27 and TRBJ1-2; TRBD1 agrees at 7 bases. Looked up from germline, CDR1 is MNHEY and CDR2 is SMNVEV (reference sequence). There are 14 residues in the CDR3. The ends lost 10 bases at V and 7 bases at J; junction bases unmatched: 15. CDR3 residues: CATSRDRGSIGYTF. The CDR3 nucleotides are TGTGCCACCTCGCGGGACAGAGGGAGTATTGGCTACACCTTC.

The CDR3 region has the DNA TGTGCCAGCTCGGGAGGATTCTATGGCTACACCTTC. Residues: CASSGGFYGYTF. V and J are TRBV6-4 and TRBJ1-2; D ambiguous. The ends were cut back, 8 bases at V and 4 bases at J, with 11 bases in the middle. This CDR3 is 12 amino acids long. The germline V gene has CDR1 MRHNA and CDR2 SNTAGT.

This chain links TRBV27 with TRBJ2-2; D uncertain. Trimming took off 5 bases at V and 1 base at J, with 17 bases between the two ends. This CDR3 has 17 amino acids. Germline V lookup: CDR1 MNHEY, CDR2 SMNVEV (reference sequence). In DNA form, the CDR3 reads TGTGCCAGCAGTCCTCGCTACACTACCCGGAACACCGGGGAGCTGTTTTTT. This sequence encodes CASSPRYTTRNTGELFF.

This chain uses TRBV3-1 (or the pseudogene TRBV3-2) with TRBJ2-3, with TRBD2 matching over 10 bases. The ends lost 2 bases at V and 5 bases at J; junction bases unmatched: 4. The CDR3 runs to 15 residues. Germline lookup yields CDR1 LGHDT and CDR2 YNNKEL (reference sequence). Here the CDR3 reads CASSQRLAGVDTQYF. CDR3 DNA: TGTGCCAGCAGCCAACGCCTAGCGGGAGTAGATACGCAGTATTTT.

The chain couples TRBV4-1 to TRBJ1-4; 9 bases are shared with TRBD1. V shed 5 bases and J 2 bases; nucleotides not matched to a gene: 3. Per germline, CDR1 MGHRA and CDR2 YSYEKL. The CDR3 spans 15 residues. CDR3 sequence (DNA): TGCGCCAGCAGCGCAGGACAGGGGACTAATGAAAAACTGTTTTTT. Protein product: CASSAGQGTNEKLFF.

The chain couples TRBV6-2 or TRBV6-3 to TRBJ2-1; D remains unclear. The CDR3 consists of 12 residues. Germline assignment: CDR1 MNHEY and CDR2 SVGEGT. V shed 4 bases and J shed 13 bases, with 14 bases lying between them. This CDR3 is CASSSILQIQFF. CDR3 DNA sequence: TGTGCCAGCAGTTCGATCCTGCAGATCCAGTTCTTC.

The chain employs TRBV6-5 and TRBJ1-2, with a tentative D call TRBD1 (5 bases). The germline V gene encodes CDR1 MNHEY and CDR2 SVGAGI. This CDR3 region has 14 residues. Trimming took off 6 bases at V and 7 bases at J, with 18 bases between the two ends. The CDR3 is CASSPGTGASGYTF. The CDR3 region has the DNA TGTGCCAGCAGCCCCGGGACGGGAGCGAGTGGCTACACCTTC.

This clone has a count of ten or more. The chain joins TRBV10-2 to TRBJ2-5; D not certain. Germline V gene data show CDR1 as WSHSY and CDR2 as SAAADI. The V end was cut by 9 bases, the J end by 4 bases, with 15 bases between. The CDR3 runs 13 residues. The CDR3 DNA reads TGCGCCAGTATACGAGGTCGAGGAGAGACCCAGTACTTC. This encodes CASIRGRGETQYF.

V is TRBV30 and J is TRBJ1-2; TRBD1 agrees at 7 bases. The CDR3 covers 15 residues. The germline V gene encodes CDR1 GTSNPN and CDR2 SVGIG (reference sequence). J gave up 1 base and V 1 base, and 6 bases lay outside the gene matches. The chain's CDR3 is CAWSGGTDINYGYTF. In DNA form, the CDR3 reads TGTGCCTGGAGTGGCGGGACAGACATTAACTATGGCTACACCTTC.